The sequence of this T cell receptor beta chain was determined in a study of radiation and T cells in renal cell carcinoma. Details on this clone: The target antigen is unknown.

Study-level points and caveats: Top tumor clonotypes rose in blood 2 weeks post-radiation, then contracted.

The germline CDR1 and CDR2 sequences are WNHNN and SYGVQD (reference sequence). CDR3 size: 14 residues. V shed 0 bases, J shed 2 bases, and the junction held 1 base outside the gene matches. Time point in this sample: blood 4 weeks post-SBRT, at nephrectomy. Treatment of the sample: 15 Gy SBRT to primary tumor, nephrectomy 4 weeks later. Serial blood draws occurred at baseline and 2 and 4 weeks post-SBRT. Method: immunoSEQ multiplex PCR; TCRdb's copy keeps in-frame clones and lacks some. This sample has more than 120,000 clones, with 86% found just once. The sequencing used blood, collected from a patient whose treatment included radiotherapy and nephrectomy. The chain recombines TRBV10-1 with TRBJ2-7; 7 bases are shared with TRBD1. The receptor comes from a woman aged 50 to 60 with renal cell carcinoma. In DNA, the CDR3 is TGCGCCAGCAGTGAGTCGACAGGGCCCTACGAGCAGTACTTC. Amino acid sequence: CASSESTGPYEQYF.